The subject of this entry is one T cell receptor beta chain. These data come from a study of blood T cell repertoires in COVID-19. The method was immunoSEQ multiplex PCR; TCRdb's version includes in-frame clones alone and lacks a portion of them. This sample carries approximately 210,000 clones, approximately 80% of them seen once, and the ten largest clones take 7.8%. Trimming cost V 3 bases and J 8 bases, with 11 bases left between them. The germline gives CDR1 LNHDA, CDR2 SQIVND (reference sequence). The CDR3 loop spans 13 amino acids. The chain joins TRBV19 to TRBJ2-4, with D maybe TRBD1 (5 bases). The sequencing sample was made of peripheral blood. This sequence originates from a woman over 75 with COVID-19, enrolled during active disease. CDR3: CASSITGSDIQYF. The CDR3 nucleotides are TGTGCCAGTAGTATCACAGGATCGGACATTCAGTACTTC.